The source of this T cell receptor beta chain is a study of CD8 T cells in Susac syndrome. Only one count was recorded for this clonotype. Antigen unknown. Study observations and caveats: As the study acknowledged, the number of individuals in its TCR sequencing and HLA analysis was relatively small.

From blood CD8+ and CD4+ T cells, TCR beta sequences were generated. FACS was used to enrich TEMRA cells, whereas the CD8+ and CD4+ T cells were obtained by negative isolation. This CDR3 region has 15 residues. Germline CDR1 is SGHNT and CDR2 is YYREEE (reference sequence). The V and J ends lost 2 bases and 0 bases, in that order; junction bases with no gene match: 3. An amount of RNA that ranged from roughly 0.45 to 1 ug was reverse transcribed with random hexamers. Amplification of TCR beta CDR3 was carried out by immunoSEQ multiplex PCR, which covered 54 Vbeta and 13 Jbeta segments. TCRdb called the immunoSEQ multiplex PCR reads again in MiXCR, with one record for every CDR3 protein. This sample has over 100,000 distinct CDR3 sequences, with roughly 97% found just once.

The chain recombines TRBV5-4 with TRBJ2-5; 8 bases are shared with TRBD1. The sample consisted of CD4+ T cells from PBMCs. This TCR was sampled from a human donor in good health. CDR3 DNA sequence: TGTGCCAGCAGCTTAGCGGACAGGGACCAAGAGACCCAGTACTTC. Protein product: CASSLADRDQETQYF.